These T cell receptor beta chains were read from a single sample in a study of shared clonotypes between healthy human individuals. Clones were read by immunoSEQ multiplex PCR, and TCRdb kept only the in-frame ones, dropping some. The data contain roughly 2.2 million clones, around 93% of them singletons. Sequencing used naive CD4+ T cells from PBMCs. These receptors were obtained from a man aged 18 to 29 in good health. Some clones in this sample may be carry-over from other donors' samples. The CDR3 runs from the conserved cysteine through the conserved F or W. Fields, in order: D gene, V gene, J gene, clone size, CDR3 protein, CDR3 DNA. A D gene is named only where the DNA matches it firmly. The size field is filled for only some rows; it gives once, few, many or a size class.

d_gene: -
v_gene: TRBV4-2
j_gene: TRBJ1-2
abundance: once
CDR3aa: CASSQGMGGGSNYGYTF
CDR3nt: TGTGCCAGCAGCCAAGGGATGGGCGGCGGATCTAACTATGGCTACACCTTC

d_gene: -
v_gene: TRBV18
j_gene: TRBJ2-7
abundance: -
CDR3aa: CASSPIGSYEQYF
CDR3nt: TGTGCCAGCTCACCAATCGGCAGTTACGAGCAGTACTTC

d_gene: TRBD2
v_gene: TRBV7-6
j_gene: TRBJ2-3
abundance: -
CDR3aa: CASSSLAGRDSTDTQYF
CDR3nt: TGTGCCAGCAGCTCTTTAGCGGGACGGGATAGCACAGATACGCAGTATTTT

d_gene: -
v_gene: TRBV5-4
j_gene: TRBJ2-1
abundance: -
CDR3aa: CATHPGGLRGAVDEQFF
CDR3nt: TGTGCCACCCACCCCGGGGGTTTAAGGGGAGCCGTCGATGAGCAGTTCTTC

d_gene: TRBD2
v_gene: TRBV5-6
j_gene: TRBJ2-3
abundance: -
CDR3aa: CASSPRVAGDTQYF
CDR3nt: TGTGCCAGCAGCCCGCGGGTAGCGGGAGATACGCAGTATTTT

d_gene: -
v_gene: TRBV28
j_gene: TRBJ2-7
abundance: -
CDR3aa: CASSFLGLGTASYEQYF
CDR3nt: TGTGCCAGCAGTTTTTTAGGTTTAGGGACTGCATCCTACGAGCAGTACTTC

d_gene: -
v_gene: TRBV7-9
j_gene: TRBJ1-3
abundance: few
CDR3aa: CASRHKGLYSGNTIYF
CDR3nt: TGTGCCAGCAGACATAAAGGACTCTACTCTGGAAACACCATATATTTT

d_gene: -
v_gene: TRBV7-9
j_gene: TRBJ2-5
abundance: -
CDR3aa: CASSLGRVIGETQYF
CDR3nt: TGTGCCAGCAGCTTAGGGAGAGTAATAGGGGAGACCCAGTACTTC

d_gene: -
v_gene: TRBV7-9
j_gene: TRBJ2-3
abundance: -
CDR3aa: CASSLVSSAFSTDTQYF
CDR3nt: TGTGCCAGCAGCTTAGTATCGTCAGCGTTTAGCACAGATACGCAGTATTTT

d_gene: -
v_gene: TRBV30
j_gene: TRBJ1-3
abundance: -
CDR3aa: CAWSWGLSGNTIYF
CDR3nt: TGTGCCTGGAGTTGGGGGCTCTCTGGAAACACCATATATTTT

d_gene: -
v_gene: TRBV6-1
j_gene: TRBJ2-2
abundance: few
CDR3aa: CASKPGAWDTGELFF
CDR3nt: TGTGCCAGCAAACCTGGGGCCTGGGACACCGGGGAGCTGTTTTTT

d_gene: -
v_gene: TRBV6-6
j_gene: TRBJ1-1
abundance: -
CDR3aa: CASTGQPFYTEAFF
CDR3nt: TGTGCCAGCACAGGACAGCCATTCTACACTGAAGCTTTCTTT

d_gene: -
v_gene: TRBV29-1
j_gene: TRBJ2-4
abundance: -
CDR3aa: CSVEGAQLGNIQYF
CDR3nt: TGCAGCGTTGAAGGTGCTCAGTTGGGAAACATTCAGTACTTC

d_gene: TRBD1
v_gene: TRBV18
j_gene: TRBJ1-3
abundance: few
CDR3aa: CASSPGTGAGNTIYF
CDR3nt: TGTGCCAGCTCACCAGGGACAGGGGCTGGAAACACCATATATTTT

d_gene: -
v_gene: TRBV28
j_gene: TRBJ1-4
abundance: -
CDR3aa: CASSFGGVQKLFF
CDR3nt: TGTGCCAGCAGTTTTGGGGGGGTCCAAAAACTGTTTTTT

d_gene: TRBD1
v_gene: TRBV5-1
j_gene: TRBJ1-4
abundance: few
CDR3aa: CASSLTTTGINEKLFF
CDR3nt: TGCGCCAGCAGCCTGACCACGACAGGGATTAATGAAAAACTGTTTTTT

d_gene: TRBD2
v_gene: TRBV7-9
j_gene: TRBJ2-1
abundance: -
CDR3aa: CASSPRLAGGDEQFF
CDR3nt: TGTGCCAGCAGCCCTCGACTAGCGGGAGGGGATGAGCAGTTCTTC

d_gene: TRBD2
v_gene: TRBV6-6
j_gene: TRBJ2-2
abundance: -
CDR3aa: CASSALAGGNTGELFF
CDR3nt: TGTGCCAGCAGTGCCCTAGCGGGGGGAAACACCGGGGAGCTGTTTTTT

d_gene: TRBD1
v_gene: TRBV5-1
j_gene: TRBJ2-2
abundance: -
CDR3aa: CASSLMSGGTGELFF
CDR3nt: TGCGCCAGCAGCTTGATGTCAGGGGGTACCGGGGAGCTGTTTTTT

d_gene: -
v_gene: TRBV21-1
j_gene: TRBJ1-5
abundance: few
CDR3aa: CASSKEGSNSNQPQHF
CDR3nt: TGTGCCAGCAGCAAAGAGGGCAGTAATAGCAATCAGCCCCAGCATTTT

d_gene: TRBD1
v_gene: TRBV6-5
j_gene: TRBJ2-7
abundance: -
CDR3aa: CASRLTGAGDEQYF
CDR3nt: TGTGCCAGCAGACTTACAGGGGCCGGCGACGAGCAGTACTTC

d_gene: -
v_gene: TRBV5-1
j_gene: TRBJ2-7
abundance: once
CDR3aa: CASASGYLSYEQYF
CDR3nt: TGCGCCAGCGCCAGCGGGTACCTCTCCTACGAGCAGTACTTC

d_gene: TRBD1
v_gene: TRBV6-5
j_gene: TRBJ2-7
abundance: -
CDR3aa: CASSYSGQTAGRYF
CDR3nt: TGTGCCAGCAGTTACTCGGGACAGACCGCTGGACGGTACTTC

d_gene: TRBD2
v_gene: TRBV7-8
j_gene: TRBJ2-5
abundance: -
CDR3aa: CASSPWTSGREETQYF
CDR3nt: TGTGCCAGCAGCCCATGGACTAGCGGGAGGGAGGAGACCCAGTACTTC

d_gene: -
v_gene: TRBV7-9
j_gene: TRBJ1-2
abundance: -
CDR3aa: CASSSTRTNYGYTF
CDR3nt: TGTGCCAGCAGCTCAACCAGAACTAACTATGGCTACACCTTC

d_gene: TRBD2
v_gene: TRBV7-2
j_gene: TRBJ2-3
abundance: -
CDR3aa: CASSLGLASTDTQYF
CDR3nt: TGTGCCAGCAGCTTGGGACTAGCGAGCACAGATACGCAGTATTTT

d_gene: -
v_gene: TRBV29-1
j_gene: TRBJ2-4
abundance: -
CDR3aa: CSFEYQVGPKNIQYF
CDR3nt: TGCAGCTTTGAATACCAGGTCGGGCCCAAAAACATTCAGTACTTC

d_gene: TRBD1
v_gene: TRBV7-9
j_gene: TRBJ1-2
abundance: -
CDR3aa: CASRPSGQGNNYGYTF
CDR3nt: TGTGCCAGCAGACCCTCCGGACAGGGAAATAACTATGGCTACACCTTC

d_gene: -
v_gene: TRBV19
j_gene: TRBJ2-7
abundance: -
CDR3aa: CASSSDSPPTYEQYF
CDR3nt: TGTGCCAGTAGTAGCGACAGCCCGCCCACCTACGAGCAGTACTTC

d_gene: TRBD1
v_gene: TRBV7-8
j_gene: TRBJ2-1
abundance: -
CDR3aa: CASSFSPGQGFWEQFF
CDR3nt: TGTGCCAGCAGCTTCTCTCCGGGACAGGGTTTTTGGGAGCAGTTCTTC

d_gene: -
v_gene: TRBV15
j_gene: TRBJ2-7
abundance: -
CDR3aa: CATSRDLWRASYEQYF
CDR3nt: TGTGCCACCAGCAGAGATCTTTGGCGTGCCTCCTACGAGCAGTACTTC

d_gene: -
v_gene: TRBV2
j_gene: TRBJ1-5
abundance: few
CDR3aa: CASSATNQPQHF
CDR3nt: TGTGCCAGCAGCGCGACCAATCAGCCCCAGCATTTT

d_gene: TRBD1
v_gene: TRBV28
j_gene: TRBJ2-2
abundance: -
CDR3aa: CASRGRQGLNTGELFF
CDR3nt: TGTGCCAGCAGGGGAAGACAGGGGCTGAACACCGGGGAGCTGTTTTTT

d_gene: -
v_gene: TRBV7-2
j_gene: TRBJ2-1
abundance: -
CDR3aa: CASSPAGNEQFF
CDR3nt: TGTGCCAGCAGCCCCGCCGGGAATGAGCAGTTCTTC

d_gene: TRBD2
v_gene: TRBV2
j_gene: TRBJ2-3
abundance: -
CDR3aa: CASSGLAGVTDTQYF
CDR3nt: TGTGCCAGCAGTGGACTAGCGGGAGTCACAGATACGCAGTATTTT

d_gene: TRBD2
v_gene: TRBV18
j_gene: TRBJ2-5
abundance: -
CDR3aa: CASSPFSGTSGYQETQYF
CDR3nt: TGTGCCAGCTCACCTTTTAGCGGGACTAGCGGTTACCAAGAGACCCAGTACTTC

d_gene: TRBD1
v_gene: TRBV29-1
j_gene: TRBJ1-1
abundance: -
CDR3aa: CSARPGTGNTEAFF
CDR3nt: TGCAGCGCCCGACCCGGGACAGGGAACACTGAAGCTTTCTTT

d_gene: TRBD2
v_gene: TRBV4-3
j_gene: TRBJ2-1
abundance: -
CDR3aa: CASSQGLAADYNEQFF
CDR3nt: TGCGCCAGCAGCCAAGGGCTAGCGGCCGACTACAATGAGCAGTTCTTC

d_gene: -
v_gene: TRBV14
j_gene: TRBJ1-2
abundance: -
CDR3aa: CASSQAPFGYTF
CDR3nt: TGTGCCAGCAGCCAAGCACCTTTTGGCTACACCTTC

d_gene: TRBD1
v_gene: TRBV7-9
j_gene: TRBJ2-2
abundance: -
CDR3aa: CASSKGQGLTGELFF
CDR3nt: TGTGCCAGCAGCAAGGGACAGGGCCTCACCGGGGAGCTGTTTTTT

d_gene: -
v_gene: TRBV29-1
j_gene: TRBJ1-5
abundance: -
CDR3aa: CSGGGWSNQPQHF
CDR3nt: TGCAGCGGTGGTGGATGGAGCAATCAGCCCCAGCATTTT

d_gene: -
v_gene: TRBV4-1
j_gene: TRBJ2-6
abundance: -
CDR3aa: CASSLSTGLLTSGANVLTF
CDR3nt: TGCGCCAGCAGCTTAAGCACGGGACTCCTAACCTCTGGGGCCAACGTCCTGACTTTC

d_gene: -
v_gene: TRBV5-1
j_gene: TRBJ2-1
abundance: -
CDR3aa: CASSSNGGASEQFF
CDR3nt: TGCGCCAGCAGCTCGAATGGGGGGGCCAGTGAGCAGTTCTTC

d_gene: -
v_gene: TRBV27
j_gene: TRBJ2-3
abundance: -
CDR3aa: CASSPNTDTQYF
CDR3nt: TGTGCCAGCAGCCCTAACACAGATACGCAGTATTTT

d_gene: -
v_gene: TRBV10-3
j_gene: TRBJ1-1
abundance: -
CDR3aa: CAISERGMNTEAFF
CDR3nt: TGTGCCATCAGTGAGCGGGGGATGAACACTGAAGCTTTCTTT

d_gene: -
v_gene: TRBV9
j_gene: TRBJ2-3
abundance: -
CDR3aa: CASSVSGGTDTQYF
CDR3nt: TGTGCCAGCAGCGTATCGGGCGGCACAGATACGCAGTATTTT

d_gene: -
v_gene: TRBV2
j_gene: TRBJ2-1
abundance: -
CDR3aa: CASSEARTVPYNEQFF
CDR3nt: TGTGCCAGCAGTGAAGCGCGGACAGTCCCCTACAATGAGCAGTTCTTC

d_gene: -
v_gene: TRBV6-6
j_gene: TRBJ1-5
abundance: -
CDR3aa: CASSYSDGPNQPQHF
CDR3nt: TGTGCCAGCAGTTACTCGGACGGCCCCAATCAGCCCCAGCATTTT

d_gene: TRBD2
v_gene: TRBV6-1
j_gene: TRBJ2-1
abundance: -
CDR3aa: CASSEGLAGVYNEQFF
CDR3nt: TGTGCCAGCAGTGAGGGACTAGCGGGAGTCTACAATGAGCAGTTCTTC

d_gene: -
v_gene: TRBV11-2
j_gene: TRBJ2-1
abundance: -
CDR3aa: CASSFTGLTEQFF
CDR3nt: TGTGCCAGCAGCTTCACCGGGTTGACTGAGCAGTTCTTC

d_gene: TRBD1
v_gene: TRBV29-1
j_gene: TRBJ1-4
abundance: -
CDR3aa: CSVVDRVGEKLFF
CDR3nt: TGCAGCGTTGTAGACAGGGTAGGAGAAAAACTGTTTTTT

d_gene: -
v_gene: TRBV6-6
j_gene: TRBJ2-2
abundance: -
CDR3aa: CASSYAGIDTGELFF
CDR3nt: TGTGCCAGCAGTTACGCGGGAATCGACACCGGGGAGCTGTTTTTT

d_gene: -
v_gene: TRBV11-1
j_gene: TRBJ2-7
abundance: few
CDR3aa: CASSKITGSGSYEQYF
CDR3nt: TGTGCCAGCAGTAAGATTACAGGGAGTGGATCCTACGAGCAGTACTTC

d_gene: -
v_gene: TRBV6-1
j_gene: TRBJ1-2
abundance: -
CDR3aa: CASSEPLTGLGYTF
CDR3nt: TGTGCCAGCAGTGAACCCCTCACAGGGTTGGGCTACACCTTC

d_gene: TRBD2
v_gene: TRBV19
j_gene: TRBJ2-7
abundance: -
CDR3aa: CASSIATSGRSYEQYF
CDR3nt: TGTGCCAGTAGTATCGCCACTAGCGGCCGGTCGTACGAGCAGTACTTC

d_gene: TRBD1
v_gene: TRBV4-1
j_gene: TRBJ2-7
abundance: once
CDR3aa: CASSRDGTGGYEQYF
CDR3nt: TGCGCCAGCAGCCGAGATGGGACAGGGGGGTACGAGCAGTACTTC

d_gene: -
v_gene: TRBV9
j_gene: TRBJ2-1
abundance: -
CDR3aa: CASSVVLDEQFF
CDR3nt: TGTGCCAGCAGCGTAGTCCTGGATGAGCAGTTCTTC

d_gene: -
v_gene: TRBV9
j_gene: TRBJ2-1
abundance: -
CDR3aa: CASSVSLYNEQFF
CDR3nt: TGTGCCAGCAGCGTAAGTCTCTACAATGAGCAGTTCTTC

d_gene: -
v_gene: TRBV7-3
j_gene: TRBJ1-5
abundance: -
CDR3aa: CASSLASQPQHF
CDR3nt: TGTGCCAGCAGCTTAGCTAGCCAGCCCCAGCATTTT

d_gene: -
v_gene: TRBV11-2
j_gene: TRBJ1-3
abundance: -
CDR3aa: CASSDSRSGNTIYF
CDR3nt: TGTGCCAGCAGCGACAGTCGCTCTGGAAACACCATATATTTT